The T cell receptor (beta chain) described here comes from a study of T cell responses to AZD1222 COVID-19 vaccine. Generated by immunoSEQ multiplex PCR, the TCRdb table keeps only in-frame clones and is missing some. This sample has some 150,000 clones, with roughly nine tenths found just once. General observations from the study: Just a handful of AZD1222 recipients were seropositive at baseline. Vaccine-associated CD4 TCRs spanned spike, dominant at 160-218 and 743-854. Clonal diversity was possibly underestimated, and the donors were mostly white British, with more females. Without day 14 samples, only post-peak T cell repertoires were studied.

The germline V gene has CDR1 MDHEN and CDR2 SYDVKM. V was shortened by 6 bases and J by 5 bases, with 13 bases between the two germline ends. The CDR3 sequence is 14 residues long. Points on this clone: As yet, its antigen is unknown.

The sequence was obtained from an adult who received the AZD1222 COVID-19 vaccine. The chain links TRBV28 to TRBJ1-4; D ambiguous. This material consisted of peripheral blood, taken 28 days after the second AZD1222 dose. The CDR3 protein is CASRPDAVNEKLFF. CDR3 sequence (DNA): TGTGCCAGCAGGCCGGACGCCGTCAATGAAAAACTGTTTTTT.